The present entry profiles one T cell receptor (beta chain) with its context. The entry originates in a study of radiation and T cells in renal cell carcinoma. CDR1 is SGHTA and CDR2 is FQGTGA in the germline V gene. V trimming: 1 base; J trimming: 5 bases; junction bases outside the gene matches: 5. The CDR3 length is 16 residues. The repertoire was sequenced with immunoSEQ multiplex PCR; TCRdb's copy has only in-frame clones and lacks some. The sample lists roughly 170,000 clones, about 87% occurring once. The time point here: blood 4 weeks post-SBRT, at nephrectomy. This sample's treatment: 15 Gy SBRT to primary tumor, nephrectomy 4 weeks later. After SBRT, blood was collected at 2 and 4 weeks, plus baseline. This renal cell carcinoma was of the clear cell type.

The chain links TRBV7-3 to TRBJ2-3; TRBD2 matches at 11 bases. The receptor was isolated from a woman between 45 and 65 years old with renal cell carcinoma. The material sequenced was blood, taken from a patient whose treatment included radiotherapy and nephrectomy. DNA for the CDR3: TGTGCCAGCAGCTTAATGACTAGCGGGATAAAAGATACGCAGTATTTT. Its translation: CASSLMTSGIKDTQYF.